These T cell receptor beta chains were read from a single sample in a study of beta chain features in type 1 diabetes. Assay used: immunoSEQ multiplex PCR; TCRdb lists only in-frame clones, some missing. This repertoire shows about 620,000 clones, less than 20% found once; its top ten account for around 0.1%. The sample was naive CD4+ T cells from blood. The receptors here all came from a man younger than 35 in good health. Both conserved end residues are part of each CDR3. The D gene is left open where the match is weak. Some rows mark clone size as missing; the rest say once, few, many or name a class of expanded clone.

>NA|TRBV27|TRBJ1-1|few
TGTGCCAGCAGGAGCCTTCAGGGGAACACTGAAGCTTTCTTT
CASRSLQGNTEAFF
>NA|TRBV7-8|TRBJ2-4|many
TGTGCCAGCAGCTTAGTTTCCGGGCCCATAGTCAAAAACATTCAGTACTTC
CASSLVSGPIVKNIQYF
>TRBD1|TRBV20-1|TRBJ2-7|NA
TGCAGTGCTCAGACAGGGGTCGAGCAGTACTTC
CSAQTGVEQYF
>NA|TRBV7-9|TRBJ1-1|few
TGTGCCAGCAGTTACGCGAAAGGGATGAACACTGAAGCTTTCTTT
CASSYAKGMNTEAFF
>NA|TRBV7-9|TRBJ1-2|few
TGTGCCACCGCGCCAAACGGGTATGGCTACACCTTC
CATAPNGYGYTF
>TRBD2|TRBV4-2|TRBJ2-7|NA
TGTGCCAGCAGCCGCGGGACTAGCGGCATTGGGGAGCAGTACTTC
CASSRGTSGIGEQYF
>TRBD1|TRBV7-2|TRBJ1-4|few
TGTGCCAGCAGCTTACGGCAGGGGGCAACTAATGAAAAACTGTTTTTT
CASSLRQGATNEKLFF
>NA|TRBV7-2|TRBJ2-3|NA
TGTGCCAGCAGCTTACACGGGACCGAAAGGGGTACGCAGTATTTT
CASSLHGTERGTQYF
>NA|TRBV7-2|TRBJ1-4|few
TGTGCCAGCAGCTTAGGATCTAGGGAAAAACTGTTTTTT
CASSLGSREKLFF
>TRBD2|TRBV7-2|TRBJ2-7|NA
TGTGCCAGCAGCTTAGCCTTGGGGACTAGCGGGAGGGTCTACGAGCAGTACTTC
CASSLALGTSGRVYEQYF
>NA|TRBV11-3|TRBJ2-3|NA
TGTGCCAGCAGCTCCCAAGGGCCAGATACGCAGTATTTT
CASSSQGPDTQYF
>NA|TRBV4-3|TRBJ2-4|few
TGCGCCAGCAGCCCAGAATACAGGGGAGGCAAAAACATTCAGTACTTC
CASSPEYRGGKNIQYF
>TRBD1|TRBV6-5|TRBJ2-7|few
TGTGCCAGCGAACGCGGACAGGGGGGAGGCGAGCAGTACTTC
CASERGQGGGEQYF
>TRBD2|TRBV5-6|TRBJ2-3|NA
TGTGCCAGCAGCTTGCCAACTAGCGGGGGACCTCTGGCGCAGTATTTT
CASSLPTSGGPLAQYF
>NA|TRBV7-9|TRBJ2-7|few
TGTGCCAGCAGAGACCGACTCGAGCAGTACTTC
CASRDRLEQYF
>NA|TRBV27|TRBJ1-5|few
TGTGCCAGCAGTTTGTGGCCCCCCCGGGCAGGGCACACTCAGCCCCAGCATTTT
CASSLWPPRAGHTQPQHF
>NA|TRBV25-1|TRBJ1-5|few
TGTGCCTCCACTGGGCAGGGAGGTTTTGACCAGCCCCAGCATTTT
CASTGQGGFDQPQHF
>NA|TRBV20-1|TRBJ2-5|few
TGCAGTGCCAGCCAAGAGACCCAGTACTTC
CSASQETQYF
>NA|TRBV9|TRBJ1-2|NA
TGTGCCAGCAGCGTAGAAGGGGGAGTTGGCTACACCTTC
CASSVEGGVGYTF
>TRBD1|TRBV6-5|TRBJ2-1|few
TGTGCCAGCACAAAACAGGGGGCAAGGGTTGATGAGCAGTTCTTC
CASTKQGARVDEQFF
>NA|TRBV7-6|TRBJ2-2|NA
TGTGCCAGCAGCTTAGTGCGGGATATGAACACCGGGGAGCTGTTTTTT
CASSLVRDMNTGELFF
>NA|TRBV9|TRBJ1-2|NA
TGTGCCAGCAGCGAGCTCCGGGGGCAGGCCTATGGCTACACCTTC
CASSELRGQAYGYTF
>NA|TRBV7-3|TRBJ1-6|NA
TGTGCCAGCAGCCGCACAGCTGATTCACCCCTCCACTTT
CASSRTADSPLHF
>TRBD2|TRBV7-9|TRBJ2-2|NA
TGTGCCAGCAAACTAGCGGGGGTTAACACCGGGGAGCTGTTTTTT
CASKLAGVNTGELFF
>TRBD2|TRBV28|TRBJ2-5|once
TGTGCCAGCAGTCCTTCCTCAGGACTAGCGGGAGAAGAGACCCAGTACTTC
CASSPSSGLAGEETQYF
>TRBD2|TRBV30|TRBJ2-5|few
TGTGCCTGGAGTAGGGCTAGCGGGGGGACCCAGTACTTC
CAWSRASGGTQYF
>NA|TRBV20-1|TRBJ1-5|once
TGCAGTGCTAGAGCAGTTCAGCCCCAGCATTTT
CSARAVQPQHF
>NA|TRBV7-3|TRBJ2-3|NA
TGTGCCAGCAGCTTGTTGCGCGGGGTCGGAGATACGCAGTATTTT
CASSLLRGVGDTQYF
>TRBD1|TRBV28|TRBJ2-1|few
TGTGCCAGCAGTTCAACCCACAGGGGAAGGGTCTTC
CASSSTHRGRVF
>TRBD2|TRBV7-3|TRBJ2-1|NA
TGTGCCAGCAGCTTAATAGCGGGAGGGCCCAACAATGAGCAGTTCTTC
CASSLIAGGPNNEQFF
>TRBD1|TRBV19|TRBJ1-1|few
TGTGCCAGTAGTCACCAGGGACAGGGGGCCCGGGCTTTCTTT
CASSHQGQGARAFF
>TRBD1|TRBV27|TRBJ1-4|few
TGTGCCAGCAGGCGACGACGGGACAGACCTAATGAAAAACTGTTTTTT
CASRRRRDRPNEKLFF
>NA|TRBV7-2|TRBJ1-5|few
TGTGCCAGCAGCTTAGGAGGTGGTAGCAATCAGCCCCAGCATTTT
CASSLGGGSNQPQHF
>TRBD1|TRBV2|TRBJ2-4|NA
TGTGCCGGCATCCCCACAGGGGGAGACATTCAGTACTTC
CAGIPTGGDIQYF
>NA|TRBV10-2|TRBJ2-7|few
TGCGCCAGCAGCCTCCCTGATCCGAGCTTTTACGAGCAGTACTTC
CASSLPDPSFYEQYF
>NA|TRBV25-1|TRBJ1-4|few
TGTGCCAGCAGTGAATCTAGGGGTGTGAGTGAAAAACTGTTTTTT
CASSESRGVSEKLFF
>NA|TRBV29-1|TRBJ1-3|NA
TGCAGCGTTGCATCTGGAAACACCATATATTTT
CSVASGNTIYF
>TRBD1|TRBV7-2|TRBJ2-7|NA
TGTGCCAGCAGGGCGACAGGGGCCTCCTACGAGCAGTACTTC
CASRATGASYEQYF
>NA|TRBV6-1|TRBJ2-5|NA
TGTGCCAGCAGAAACGGAGGGGGGGAGCAAGAGACCCAGTACTTC
CASRNGGGEQETQYF
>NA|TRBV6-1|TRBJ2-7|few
TGTGCCAGCAGTGATCCCCCTGGGCTACTCCGGGAGCAGTACTTC
CASSDPPGLLREQYF
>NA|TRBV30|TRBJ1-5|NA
TGTGCCTGGAGTCCAGCTAGCATCAATCAGCCCCAGCATTTT
CAWSPASINQPQHF
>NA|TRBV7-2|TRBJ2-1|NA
TGTGCCAGCAGCTTAAATCCGGGAAGGGTATACAATGAGCAGTTCTTC
CASSLNPGRVYNEQFF